These 25 T cell receptor beta chains share one sample of origin, sequenced in a study of control samples from healthy donors and cancer patients. This table comes from immunoSEQ multiplex PCR, and its TCRdb copy is limited to in-frame clones, with some not included. In the table there are roughly 370,000 clones, 80% to 95% of which are singletons. The sample consisted of PBMCs. The receptors originated from a man aged 40-49 years with head and neck cancer.

This clone came up a few times. This sequence joins TRBV12-3 or TRBV12-4 and TRBJ2-6, with D unclear. V lost 6 bases, J lost 7 bases, and 7 bases lay in between. The CDR3 is 12 residues long. CDR3 protein: CASSVTANVLTF. CDR3 coding DNA: TGTGCCAGCAGCGTAACCGCCAACGTCCTGACTTTC.

The chain has TRBV7-3 and TRBJ2-2; 10 nucleotides match TRBD2. The germline V gene encodes CDR1 SGHTA and CDR2 FQGTGA. The CDR3 spans 16 residues. Trimming removed 5 bases from V and 6 bases from J; junction bases left unmatched: 9. As DNA, the CDR3 is TGTGCCAGCAGCCTAGAGGCCAGCGGGAGGGCCGGGGAGCTGTTTTTT. Translated, it gives CASSLEASGRAGELFF.

This chain links TRBV9 with TRBJ1-5; D gene ambiguous. The CDR3 contains 13 residues. The V gene's germline CDR1 is SGDLS and CDR2 YYNGEE. Trimming cost V 3 bases and J 4 bases, with 8 bases left between them. CDR3 coding DNA: TGTGCCAGCAGCGCCAACGGTAATCAGCCCCAGCATTTT. It translates to CASSANGNQPQHF.

The rearrangement joins TRBV6-1 to TRBJ2-7; D may be TRBD2 (5 bases). Germline CDR1 and CDR2: MNHNS and SASEGT. Trimming shortened V by 0 bases and J by 2 bases, and 11 bases separated the two germline ends. CDR3 length: 15 residues. The CDR3 DNA reads as TGTGCCAGCAGTGAAGCTGGAGGCGGACCCTACGAGCAGTACTTC. Its translation: CASSEAGGGPYEQYF.

The V gene is TRBV7-9, the J gene TRBJ2-2; 7 bases match TRBD2. This CDR3 is built from 17 residues. V was pared by 4 bases and J by 0 bases, with 8 bases of the junction left unmatched. Germline V gene sequence: CDR1 SEHNR, CDR2 FQNEAQ (reference sequence). Here the CDR3 reads CASSYLSTSSNTGELFF. CDR3 bases: TGTGCCAGCAGCTATCTCTCGACTAGCTCGAACACCGGGGAGCTGTTTTTT.

This sequence joins TRBV3-1 (or the pseudogene TRBV3-2) and TRBJ1-1; unclear D gene. V was cut by 8 bases and J by 1 base, with 2 bases left in between. Germline V gene lookup returns CDR1 LGHDT and CDR2 YNNKEL (reference sequence). The CDR3 runs 10 residues. CDR3 in DNA: TGTGCCAGCGGGAACACTGAAGCTTTCTTT. This sequence encodes CASGNTEAFF.

V is TRBV18 and J is TRBJ2-3, with D possibly TRBD1 on 5 matching bases. This CDR3 is 14 amino acids long. The ends were cut back, 2 bases at V and 3 bases at J, with 9 bases in the middle. Germline V gives CDR1 KGHSH, CDR2 LQKENI. CDR3: CASSPGASTDTQYF. The CDR3 DNA is TGTGCCAGCTCACCAGGGGCCTCGACAGATACGCAGTATTTT.

This chain links TRBV29-1 with TRBJ2-2; the D call may be TRBD1 or TRBD2 (5 bases each). The CDR3 length is 14 residues. CDR1 SQVTM and CDR2 ANQGSEA come from the germline V gene. V gave up 2 bases and J gave up 4 bases, with 11 bases separating them. In DNA form, the CDR3 reads TGCAGCGTTGAACGACCAGGGAGCACCGGGGAGCTGTTTTTT. Its translation is CSVERPGSTGELFF.

The rearrangement joins TRBV6-6 to TRBJ2-1; D ambiguous. From germline, CDR1 is MNHNY and CDR2 SVGAGI (reference sequence). Trimming took off 7 bases at V and 4 bases at J, with 17 bases between the two ends. CDR3 length equals 15 residues. This CDR3 is CASIRNPVVYNEQFF. The CDR3 DNA follows: TGTGCCAGCATCAGAAACCCCGTTGTTTACAATGAGCAGTTCTTC.

The genes are TRBV28 and TRBJ2-7, with a tentative D call TRBD1 (5 bases). Germline CDR1 is MDHEN and CDR2 is SYDVKM. The length of the CDR3 is 20 residues. The germline V and J ends were trimmed by 1 base and 4 bases, with 29 bases remaining between them. In DNA, the CDR3 is TGTGCCAGCAGTTTATTCCGGACCACCCCCACAGGATCTCAAGGGTACGAGCAGTACTTC. Translation: CASSLFRTTPTGSQGYEQYF.

The chain employs TRBV19 and TRBJ2-1; 9 nucleotides agree with TRBD2. V was pared by 6 bases and J by 5 bases, with 5 bases of the junction left unmatched. Germline V gene data show CDR1 as LNHDA and CDR2 as SQIVND (reference sequence). There are 14 residues in the CDR3. CDR3 DNA: TGTGCCAGTAGCTCGGGACTAGCCAACAATGAGCAGTTCTTC. It is translated as CASSSGLANNEQFF.

The V gene is TRBV11-2, the J gene TRBJ2-1, with D possibly called TRBD1 or TRBD2 (5 bases each). The length of the CDR3 is 15 residues. Per germline, CDR1 SGHAT and CDR2 FQNNGV. V was clipped by 2 bases and J by 4 bases, with 12 bases between them. In DNA, the CDR3 is TGTGCCAGCAGCTTATTCCGGGGCCTATACAATGAGCAGTTCTTC. It specifies CASSLFRGLYNEQFF.

The chain uses TRBV28 and TRBJ2-7; possibly TRBD1 for D (6 bases). Per the germline V gene, CDR1 is MDHEN and CDR2 is SYDVKM. Trimming took off 8 bases at V and 5 bases at J, with 22 bases between the two ends. This CDR3 comprises 15 residues. CDR3 amino acids: CASRALRGNRNEQYF. The CDR3 bases are TGTGCCAGCCGGGCTCTTAGGGGGAATAGGAACGAGCAGTACTTC.

This chain connects TRBV24-1 to TRBJ2-7; TRBD1 or TRBD2 may be the D gene (5 bases each). Trimming took off 10 bases at V and 4 bases at J, with 10 bases between the two ends. Germline loops: CDR1 KGHDR, CDR2 SFDVKD. This CDR3 is 11 amino acids long. The CDR3 protein is CATGDRYEQYF. Written as DNA, the CDR3 is TGTGCCACAGGGGACCGGTACGAGCAGTACTTC.

The V and J genes are TRBV7-9 and TRBJ1-1; D not resolved. The germline CDR1 and CDR2 sequences are SEHNR and FQNEAQ (reference sequence). This CDR3 contains 14 residues. Trimming left V 8 bases short and J 0 bases short, with 13 bases between. This CDR3 reads CASSMGSMNTEAFF. Here the CDR3 DNA reads TGTGCCAGCTCTATGGGGTCCATGAACACTGAAGCTTTCTTT.

The genes are TRBV19 and TRBJ2-7; no clear D. Trimming cost V 6 bases and J 1 base, with 10 bases left between them. This CDR3 spans 13 amino acids. CDR1 is LNHDA, CDR2 SQIVND, per germline (reference sequence). The CDR3 sequence is CASSHYSSYEQYF. The CDR3 nucleotides read TGTGCCAGTAGCCACTACTCGTCCTACGAGCAGTACTTC.

V gene TRBV5-1 combines with J gene TRBJ2-7; D remains ambiguous. Germline V CDR1 and CDR2: SGHRS, YFSETQ. The V end lost 1 base, the J end lost 3 bases, and 11 bases lay between the germline ends. The CDR3 is 14 amino acids. CDR3 residues: CASSLSNAGYEQYF. In DNA form, the CDR3 reads TGCGCCAGCAGCTTGTCTAACGCCGGCTACGAGCAGTACTTC.

This chain joins TRBV6-5 and TRBJ2-3; D is perhaps TRBD1 or TRBD2 (5 bases each). Germline V lookup: CDR1 MNHEY, CDR2 SVGAGI. With 2 bases removed from V and 4 bases from J, the gap between germline ends came to 16 bases. CDR3 length: 16 residues. In nucleotides, the CDR3 is TGTGCCAGCAGTTACGGCCGGCCGAGAGGGGCAGATACGCAGTATTTT. It yields the protein CASSYGRPRGADTQYF.

CDR3 nucleotide sequence: TGCGCCAGCAGCCAAGATCCCCTGCTGCGGACAGGGCTCGACGAGCAGTACTTC. Amino acid sequence: CASSQDPLLRTGLDEQYF. J is TRBJ2-7 and V is TRBV4-1; 8 bases are a match to TRBD1. V lost 0 bases and J lost 5; bases outside the gene matches: 15. The V gene's germline CDR1 is MGHRA and CDR2 YSYEKL. CDR3 length equals 18 residues.

V gene TRBV7-2 combines with J gene TRBJ1-6, with D possibly matching TRBD1 (5 bases). The CDR3 has 15 residues. The germline V gene has CDR1 SGHTA and CDR2 FQGNSA. Trimming cost V 0 bases and J 6 bases, with 9 bases left between them. CDR3 bases: TGTGCCAGCAGCTTAGCGCTAGGGACTAATTCACCCCTCCACTTT. This encodes CASSLALGTNSPLHF.

The CDR3 loop reads CASSLELGGINYGYTF. The CDR3 nucleotides are TGTGCCAGCAGCTTGGAGTTGGGGGGGATTAACTATGGCTACACCTTC. This chain links TRBV5-5 with TRBJ1-2, with a possible D match to TRBD1 (5 bases). This CDR3 has 16 residues. Deletions cut 0 bases from V and 1 base from J, with 13 bases between. Germline-derived CDR1 and CDR2 are SGHKS and YYEKEE (reference sequence).

This chain joins TRBV29-1 and TRBJ1-2; D is unclear. The CDR3 loop spans 14 amino acids. Between the trimmed V and J ends, which lost 0 bases and 4 bases, there was a span of 12 bases. In germline, CDR1 is SQVTM, CDR2 ANQGSEA. CDR3 nucleotide sequence: TGCAGCGTTGAAGAGAGAGGGCTTAGCTATGGCTACACCTTC. Translation gives CSVEERGLSYGYTF.

The rearrangement uses TRBV9 and TRBJ2-5; the match to TRBD2 covers 9 bases. The CDR3 has 14 amino acids. The germline gives CDR1 SGDLS, CDR2 YYNGEE. V lost 3 bases and J lost 4; bases outside the gene matches: 4. In nucleotides, the CDR3 is TGTGCCAGCAGCGGTAGCGGGAGAGGAGAGACCCAGTACTTC. It yields the protein CASSGSGRGETQYF.

This clone was seen a handful of times. This chain connects TRBV18 to TRBJ1-3; a possible D gene is TRBD1 (5 bases). The CDR3 has 15 residues. V lost 3 bases, J lost 2 bases, and 11 bases lay in between. Per the germline V gene, CDR1 is KGHSH and CDR2 is LQKENI. CDR3 nucleotide sequence: TGTGCCAGCTCACCGCCTAGGGGAACTGGAAACACCATATATTTT. Protein sequence: CASSPPRGTGNTIYF. Together with reference TRBV18 and TRBJ1-3, the CDR3 gives the full variable domain: NAGVMQNPRHLVRRRGQEARLRCSPMKGHSHVYWYRQLPEEGLKFMVYLQKENIIDESGMPKERFSAEFPKEGPSILRIQQVVRGDSAAYFCASSPPRGTGNTIYFGEGSWLTVV.

The genes are TRBV27 and TRBJ2-5, with a weak D call TRBD1 (6 bases). The germline CDR1 and CDR2 sequences are MNHEY and SMNVEV (reference sequence). Trimming removed 1 base from V and 4 bases from J, with 13 bases in between. The CDR3 totals 15 residues. CDR3 sequence: CASSLLTGRGETQYF. In nucleotides, the CDR3 is TGTGCCAGCAGTTTATTAACAGGGAGAGGAGAGACCCAGTACTTC.